The clone carrying this T cell receptor beta chain has only a few counts. This entry is derived from a study of shared clonotypes between healthy human individuals. V gave up 3 bases and J gave up 6 bases; unmatched junction bases: 16. The CDR3 contains 18 residues. Germline CDR1 reads MGHDK; CDR2 reads SYGVNS. Assay: immunoSEQ multiplex PCR; the TCRdb copy retains only in-frame clones and omits some. There are around 88,000 clones in the sample; approximately 75% occur only once, and 50% lies in the top ten. Adult donors, all healthy and HIV-negative, had no recent acute infections or vaccinations. CD8 memory was a combination of CD45RO+ cells and CCR7-negative CD45RA+ TemRA cells.

Input material: memory CD8+ T cells sorted from blood. Subset meaning: CD45RO+ cells pooled with CCR7-negative TemRA cells. V usage is TRBV25-1 and J usage is TRBJ2-7; 11 bases agree with TRBD2. The TCR originated in a man aged 30 to 45 in good health. In DNA, the CDR3 is TGTGCCAGCAGTGATCCACTAGCGGGAGTTCTCGTTTCGGGCGAGCAGTACTTC. It codes for CASSDPLAGVLVSGEQYF.